The rows below give T cell receptor beta chains drawn from one sample of a study of cytomegalovirus exposure and HLA in healthy donors. Libraries were prepared by immunoSEQ multiplex PCR; TCRdb keeps only in-frame clonotypes and omits some of them. The profile shows around 85,000 clones, less than 85% of them singletons. The specimen was PBMCs. These receptors were collected from a man aged 55 to 70 in good health and CMV-seronegative. The conserved cysteine and the conserved F or W are not part of the CDR3 here. Each record gives: J gene, V gene, CDR3 protein.

>TRBJ2-5|TRBV7-8
ASGRTSVQETQY
>TRBJ1-5|TRBV6-4
ASSEHHRAQPQH
>TRBJ2-2|TRBV6-5
ASTQGSGELF
>TRBJ1-3|TRBV19
ASGDGGVSGNTIY
>TRBJ2-6|TRBV5-1
ASSSRAGGDSGANVLT
>TRBJ1-1|TRBV7-3
ASSLREGGEAF
>TRBJ2-1|TRBV5-1
ASKVVGGGEEQF
>TRBJ2-1|TRBV10-2
ASRTGSSYNEQF
>TRBJ2-1|TRBV2
ASNVAVYNEQF
>TRBJ1-2|TRBV6-6
ASSPGQGTYGYT
>TRBJ2-7|TRBV18
ASSPLGGQAYEQY
>TRBJ1-6|TRBV5-1
ASRGEGASYNSPLH
>TRBJ2-5|TRBV15
ATSRDQRGGQETQY
>TRBJ1-5|TRBV19
ASSARTGGYYQPQH
>TRBJ1-1|TRBV7-9
ASSLDQGYTEAF
>TRBJ1-5|TRBV10-3
AIRQGLNQPQH
>TRBJ2-2|TRBV4-1
ASSPVLGAGGPGTGELF
>TRBJ1-5|TRBV15
ATSRAHSNQPQH
>TRBJ1-2|TRBV29-1
SAASDYGYT
>TRBJ1-5|TRBV19
ASSIGGRPQH
>TRBJ1-1|TRBV9
ASSAYTGPNTEAF
>TRBJ2-3|TRBV19
ASSIGTGEGDTQY
>TRBJ2-4|TRBV6-1
AVGVAKNIQY
>TRBJ1-2|TRBV27
ASRADRVKGYT
>TRBJ1-2|TRBV7-3
ASSHRYGYT
>TRBJ1-2|TRBV6-1
ASSEQGARRGYT
>TRBJ1-4|TRBV9
ASSVAGVNEKLF
>TRBJ2-1|TRBV14
ASTSGGFEQF
>TRBJ2-3|TRBV5-1
ASSLTSGGAGDTQY
>TRBJ1-2|TRBV19
ASSWRGNYGYT
>TRBJ2-4|TRBV4-1
ASSQDGQGRSKNIQY
>TRBJ2-7|TRBV5-1
ASHPGDASREQY
>.|TRBV6-1
ASSEAMVGASYEQY
>TRBJ2-1|TRBV30
AWSVVAGNYEQF
>TRBJ2-7|TRBV27
ASSAGQGESSYEQY
>TRBJ1-2|TRBV25-1
ASSILANYGYT
>TRBJ2-3|TRBV11-1
ASSLARPRTDTQY
>TRBJ2-3|TRBV6-6
ASSYEGGDLDTQY
>TRBJ1-2|TRBV28
ASSSVRQGYT
>TRBJ1-2|TRBV6-1
ASSERGSNYGYT
>TRBJ2-6|TRBV9
ASSVEGLGANVLT
>TRBJ2-1|TRBV4-1
ASSPPGLAGAGKF
>TRBJ2-7|TRBV12-5
ASGFRASGVHEQY
>.|TRBV4-2
ASSSFGGGPYEQY